This T cell receptor beta chain was obtained from a study of response to subunit inactivated influenza vaccine. This clonotype was observed at least ten times. TCRdb re-analysed the RT-PCR reads in MiXCR, keeping a single row per CDR3 protein. The sample holds roughly 160,000 distinct CDR3 sequences, approximately 11% seen once. CDR1 and CDR2 from the germline V gene are SGHTA and FQGNSA. This CDR3 comprises 16 residues. J was trimmed by 2 bases and V by 2 bases; bases with no gene match: 5. This sequence was found in a man aged 45 to 75 who received an inactivated influenza vaccine. The chain joins TRBV7-2 to TRBJ2-3; 9 bases fit TRBD2. This specimen was CD8+ T cells sorted from PBMCs, taken 23 months after vaccination. CDR3 amino acids: CASSLLAGPITDTQYF. DNA for the CDR3: TGTGCCAGCAGCTTACTAGCGGGACCAATCACAGATACGCAGTATTTT.